This is a list of T cell receptor beta chains from one sample in a study of T-cell reconstitution after alpha-beta-depleted transplantation in children. TCRdb analysed the PCR reads with MiXCR anew, one entry per CDR3 protein. The data show hundreds of thousands of distinct CDR3 sequences, around 17% seen once. The specimen was PBMCs from the stem cell graft donor, collected from the stem cell graft. Receptors were obtained from a human donor who donated a stem cell graft to a child with acute myeloid leukemia. Both conserved end residues are part of each CDR3. The D gene is left open where the match is weak. Clone size appears in some rows only: once, few, many, or a class for an expanded clone.

d_call	clone_size	v_call	j_call	cdr3_aa	cdr3_nt
.	many	TRBV20-1	TRBJ2-1	CSARGWGDNEQFF	TGCAGTGCCCGGGGGTGGGGGGACAATGAGCAGTTCTTC
TRBD1	.	TRBV27	TRBJ2-7	CASSPGTGGDEQYF	TGTGCCAGCAGTCCCGGGACAGGGGGCGACGAGCAGTACTTC
.	.	TRBV4-2	TRBJ1-6	CASSQQPRPQSYNSPLHF	TGTGCCAGCAGCCAACAGCCCAGGCCTCAATCTTATAATTCACCCCTCCACTTT
TRBD1	few	TRBV5-1	TRBJ1-2	CASSQGTGAPLYGYTF	TGCGCCAGCAGCCAAGGGACAGGCGCCCCCCTTTATGGCTACACCTTC
.	few	TRBV6-5	TRBJ1-6	CASSYEGGSPLHF	TGTGCCAGCAGTTACGAAGGTGGATCACCCCTCCACTTT
TRBD1	.	TRBV5-4	TRBJ2-7	CASSLGDRGSYEQYF	TGTGCCAGCAGCTTGGGGGACAGGGGCAGCTACGAGCAGTACTTC
TRBD1	.	TRBV7-9	TRBJ1-5	CASSLGRWDRVNQPQHF	TGTGCCAGCAGCTTAGGACGCTGGGACAGGGTAAATCAGCCCCAGCATTTT
.	many	TRBV29-1	TRBJ2-7	CSVVGVHEQYF	TGCAGCGTTGTAGGGGTGCACGAGCAGTACTTC
TRBD1	.	TRBV10-3	TRBJ2-1	CAICLRGTGGILYNEQFF	TGTGCCATCTGTTTGCGGGGGACAGGGGGCATACTTTACAATGAGCAGTTCTTC
TRBD1	few	TRBV20-1	TRBJ2-3	CSATRTGGSTDTQYF	TGCAGTGCTACACGGACAGGGGGTAGCACAGATACGCAGTATTTT
.	.	TRBV5-5	TRBJ2-5	CASSLQPETQYF	TGTGCCAGCAGCTTGCAACCAGAGACCCAGTACTTC
.	many	TRBV20-1	TRBJ2-7	CSARGPAYEQYF	TGCAGTGCTCGTGGGCCCGCCTACGAGCAGTACTTC
.	.	TRBV27	TRBJ2-7	CDARNSKGEQYF	TGTGACGCGAGGAACTCCAAAGGGGAGCAGTACTTC
.	few	TRBV10-2	TRBJ2-1	CASSGPSGEQFF	TGCGCCAGCAGTGGTCCTTCTGGTGAGCAGTTCTTC
.	.	TRBV7-2	TRBJ1-4	CASARTANEKLFF	TGTGCCAGCGCCAGGACAGCTAATGAAAAACTGTTTTTT
.	.	TRBV4-3	TRBJ1-5	CASSQDSGQPQHF	TGCGCCAGCAGCCAAGACTCGGGGCAGCCCCAGCATTTT
TRBD1	many	TRBV27	TRBJ1-2	CASSDDRGLYGYTF	TGTGCCAGCAGTGACGACAGGGGGCTATATGGCTACACCTTC
.	.	TRBV5-6	TRBJ2-3	CASSFPGRAGTDTQYF	TGTGCCAGCAGCTTTCCCGGCAGGGCTGGCACAGATACGCAGTATTTT
.	many	TRBV20-1	TRBJ1-2	CSARDLGTPYGYTF	TGCAGTGCTAGAGATTTAGGGACCCCCTATGGCTACACCTTC
.	.	TRBV15	TRBJ2-2	CATSRGGNAGELFF	TGTGCCACCAGCAGAGGCGGGAATGCCGGGGAGCTGTTTTTT
TRBD2	few	TRBV7-2	TRBJ2-7	CASSPLAGGQTDEQYF	TGTGCCAGCAGCCCGCTAGCGGGGGGCCAAACCGACGAGCAGTACTTC
TRBD1	few	TRBV28	TRBJ2-5	CASRATGGEGRPSYF	TGTGCCAGCAGGGCTACAGGGGGCGAGGGGAGACCTTCCTACTTC
.	few	TRBV7-2	TRBJ1-4	CASSLEDAATNEKLFF	TGTGCCAGCAGCTTAGAGGACGCCGCAACTAATGAAAAACTGTTTTTT
.	.	TRBV5-1	TRBJ1-5	CASSLAGERNQPQHF	TGCGCCAGCAGCTTGGCGGGGGAACGCAATCAGCCCCAGCATTTT
.	.	TRBV21-1	TRBJ1-4	CASSTSAPKRFNEKLFF	TGTGCCAGCAGCACGTCGGCCCCCAAACGTTTTAATGAAAAACTGTTTTTT
TRBD2	.	TRBV7-2	TRBJ2-3	CASSSTTSGGPDTQYF	TGTGCCAGCAGCTCAACTACTAGCGGGGGACCAGATACGCAGTATTTT
TRBD1	many	TRBV20-1	TRBJ1-5	CSARVRGTGNNQPQHF	TGCAGTGCTAGAGTTAGGGGGACAGGGAACAATCAGCCCCAGCATTTT
.	few	TRBV5-6	TRBJ1-6	CASSLGVGEAYNSPLHF	TGTGCCAGCAGCCTCGGTGTGGGGGAGGCCTATAATTCACCCCTCCACTTT
TRBD1	few	TRBV7-9	TRBJ2-7	CASSQRDRGYEQYF	TGTGCCAGCAGCCAAAGGGACAGGGGGTACGAGCAGTACTTC
.	few	TRBV5-6	TRBJ2-5	CASSPLSQGGQETQYF	TGTGCCAGCAGCCCTCTGAGTCAGGGGGGCCAAGAGACCCAGTACTTC
TRBD2	.	TRBV10-3	TRBJ2-5	CATRLAGDETQYF	TGTGCCACCAGACTAGCGGGGGATGAGACCCAGTACTTC
.	few	TRBV2	TRBJ2-7	CASSDRQAIPVEQYF	TGTGCCAGCAGTGACCGACAGGCGATCCCCGTCGAGCAGTACTTC